In this sample, the clone carrying this TCR beta chain turned up a few times. The antigen is unknown. Profiled with immunoSEQ multiplex PCR; TCRdb holds only in-frame clones, not every one. The table includes about 65,000 clones, more than 75% detected once. The CDR3 consists of 13 residues. Germline V gene sequence: CDR1 LNHDA, CDR2 SQIVND (reference sequence). The V segment lost 3 bases and the J segment 4 bases; nucleotides outside the gene matches: 1. The source of the sample is a study of OX40 agonist ivuxolimab in advanced cancers. Study-wide background: Dose-escalation subjects each had hepatocellular carcinoma, melanoma, renal cell or head and neck cancer. Study results and limitations: Among T cells, CD8+ cells averaged more expanded clones than CD4+ cells.

If patients had autoimmune disease history or systemic immunosuppression, they were excluded. This receptor was obtained from an adult with an advanced solid tumor such as melanoma, head and neck, liver or kidney cancer. Sequences were derived from CD4+ or CD8+ T cells sorted from blood, sampled in a trial of the OX40 agonist ivuxolimab. The gene calls are TRBV19 and TRBJ2-5; TRBD2 agrees at 8 bases. CDR3 in DNA: TGTGCCAGTAGTATGAGCGGGGGAGAGACCCAGTACTTC. It codes for CASSMSGGETQYF. Full variable domain (remainder filled in from reference TRBV19 and TRBJ2-5): DGGITQSPKYLFRKEGQNVTLSCEQNLNHDAMYWYRQDPGQGLRLIYYSQIVNDFQKGDIAEGYSVSREKKESFPLTVTSAQKNPTAFYLCASSMSGGETQYFGPGTRLLVL.